A single sample gave rise to the 13 T cell receptor beta chains below, sequenced in a study of cytomegalovirus exposure and HLA in healthy donors. The PCR had 60 Vbeta and 13 Jbeta primers. Sequencing was performed with immunoSEQ multiplex PCR; in TCRdb, only in-frame clones are kept and a portion is missing. The data hold about 140,000 clones, with around 77% observed a single time. Sequencing was done on a sample of PBMCs. Receptors originate from a man in his late teens or twenties in good health and CMV-seronegative.

The chain links TRBV2 to TRBJ2-5, with a weak D call TRBD1 (5 bases). Germline V gene lookup returns CDR1 SNHLY and CDR2 FYNNEI. V lost 6 bases to trimming and J lost 3 bases, with 8 bases between them. The CDR3 extends over 12 amino acids. CDR3 sequence: CASRAREETQYF. The CDR3 DNA sequence: TGTGCCAGCAGGGCCAGGGAAGAGACCCAGTACTTC.

This clone was observed a few times. This chain joins TRBV4-3 and TRBJ2-7, with a tentative D call TRBD2 (5 bases). CDR1 and CDR2 from the germline V gene are LGHNA and YSLEER. CDR3 size: 13 residues. V was pared by 3 bases and J by 4 bases, with 10 bases between. CDR3 loop: CASSHRAGYEQYF. The CDR3 DNA reads as TGCGCCAGCAGCCATAGGGCGGGTTACGAGCAGTACTTC.

The V and J genes are TRBV27 and TRBJ1-1; 7 nucleotides agree with TRBD1. This CDR3 is 16 amino acids long. Germline CDR1 and CDR2: MNHEY and SMNVEV (reference sequence). J lost 3 bases, V lost 0 bases, and 7 bases had no gene match. CDR3: CASSLSKAGGDTEAFF. In DNA, the CDR3 is TGTGCCAGCAGTTTATCGAAGGCAGGGGGTGACACTGAAGCTTTCTTT.

The chain joins TRBV23-1 to TRBJ1-6; TRBD1 might be the D (6 bases). TRBV23-1 is an ORF; its function is uncertain. CDR3 size: 15 residues. The ends were cut back, 2 bases at V and 7 bases at J, with 12 bases in the middle. The chain's CDR3 is CASSQNRDTNSPLHF. Written as DNA, the CDR3 is TGCGCCAGCAGTCAAAACCGGGACACCAATTCACCCCTCCACTTT.

This chain joins TRBV7-2 and TRBJ2-1; 9 bases fit TRBD1. This CDR3 has 15 amino acids. Unmatched junction bases numbered 5, after V lost 4 bases and J lost 4 bases. Per germline, CDR1 SGHTA and CDR2 FQGNSA. The CDR3 bases are TGTGCCAGCAGCTCCGACAGGGGGGAGTACAATGAGCAGTTCTTC. Translated, it gives CASSSDRGEYNEQFF.

The gene calls are TRBV18 and TRBJ2-7, with 9 bases that match TRBD1. The CDR3 runs 15 residues. V dropped 4 bases and J dropped 2; count of bases not matched to a gene: 6. CDR1 is KGHSH, CDR2 LQKENI, per germline. The DNA of the CDR3 is TGTGCCAGCTCACGCGCCCGGGACAGGGCCTACGAGCAGTACTTC. Amino acids: CASSRARDRAYEQYF.

The rearrangement links TRBV4-3 to TRBJ1-2, with 8 bases that match TRBD1. This CDR3 has 16 residues. Looked up from germline, CDR1 is LGHNA and CDR2 is YSLEER. Unmatched junction bases numbered 7, after V lost 0 bases and J lost 4 bases. This chain's CDR3 is CASSQDRPGTGYGYTF. The DNA for the CDR3 is TGCGCCAGCAGCCAAGATCGCCCCGGGACAGGCTATGGCTACACCTTC.

The rearrangement links TRBV4-3 to TRBJ1-2; D not certain. Between the trimmed V and J ends, which lost 0 bases and 5 bases, there was a span of 13 bases. CDR3 size: 15 residues. Germline CDR1 and CDR2: LGHNA and YSLEER. CDR3 coding DNA: TGCGCCAGCAGCCAAGATCGGCAGCCGCGGTATGGCTACACCTTC. This sequence encodes CASSQDRQPRYGYTF.

The V and J genes are TRBV18 and TRBJ1-1; no clear D. Germline V lookup: CDR1 KGHSH, CDR2 LQKENI. The ends were cut back, 2 bases at V and 0 bases at J, with 13 bases in the middle. The CDR3 sequence is 16 residues long. The CDR3 protein is CASSPSPGSMNTEAFF. DNA for the CDR3: TGTGCCAGCTCACCATCCCCAGGCAGTATGAACACTGAAGCTTTCTTT.

This clone occurred a few times. The V gene is TRBV5-8, the J gene TRBJ1-5, with a possible D match to TRBD1 (5 bases). V lost 4 bases to trimming and J lost 0 bases, with 14 bases between them. The CDR3 sequence is 16 residues long. Germline CDR1 SGHTS, CDR2 YDEGEE. The CDR3: CASSRGTFDSNQPQHF. As DNA, the CDR3 is TGTGCCAGCAGCCGCGGGACTTTTGATAGCAATCAGCCCCAGCATTTT.

CDR3 protein: CASSPWDREDEAFF. DNA of the CDR3: TGTGCCAGCAGCCCCTGGGACAGGGAGGATGAAGCTTTCTTT. V usage is TRBV9 and J usage is TRBJ1-1; 9 nucleotides match TRBD1. V shed 4 bases and J 7 bases; nucleotides not matched to a gene: 8. The CDR3 extends over 14 amino acids. CDR1 SGDLS and CDR2 YYNGEE come from the germline V gene. Variable domain in full (rest from reference TRBV9 and TRBJ1-1): DSGVTQTPKHLITATGQRVTLRCSPRSGDLSVYWYQQSLDQGLQFLIQYYNGEERAKGNILERFSAQQFPDLHSELNLSSLELGDSALYFCASSPWDREDEAFFGQGTRLTVV.

The chain recombines TRBV5-1 with TRBJ1-1; D perhaps matches TRBD1 (6 bases). V was cut by 4 bases and J by 4 bases, with 17 bases left in between. The CDR3 spans 15 residues. Per germline, CDR1 SGHRS and CDR2 YFSETQ. As DNA, the CDR3 is TGCGCCAGCAGCCGACAGGAGGGGGAGGGCACTGAAGCTTTCTTT. This codes for CASSRQEGEGTEAFF.

The J gene is TRBJ1-1, the V gene TRBV19; D call uncertain. The CDR3 loop spans 15 amino acids. V lost 7 bases to trimming and J lost 2 bases, with 17 bases between them. Germline V gives CDR1 LNHDA, CDR2 SQIVND (reference sequence). The CDR3 loop is CASTLAGGANTEAFF. As DNA, the CDR3 is TGTGCCAGTACGCTGGCGGGAGGAGCAAACACTGAAGCTTTCTTT.